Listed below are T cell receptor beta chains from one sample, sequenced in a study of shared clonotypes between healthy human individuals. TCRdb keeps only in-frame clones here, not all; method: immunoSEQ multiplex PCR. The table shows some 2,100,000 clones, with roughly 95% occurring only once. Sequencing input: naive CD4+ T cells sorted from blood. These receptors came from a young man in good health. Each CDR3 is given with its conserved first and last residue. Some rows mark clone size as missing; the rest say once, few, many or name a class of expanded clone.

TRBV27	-	CASRNGGVNTEAFF
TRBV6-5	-	CASSQGNGNTIYF
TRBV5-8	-	CASSLEARVNPNGYTF
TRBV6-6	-	CASSYSDNGYEQYF
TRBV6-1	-	CASRDRDHTEAFF
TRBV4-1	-	CASTSGGDNEQFF
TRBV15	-	CATSRGDSSYEQYF
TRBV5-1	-	CASSLGVIGTGASGANVLTF
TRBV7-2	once	CASSLLMDRYTEAFF
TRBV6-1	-	CASSGNRDYGYTF
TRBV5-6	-	CASSSDATNYGYTF
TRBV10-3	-	CASGQGVGEKLFF
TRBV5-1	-	CASSLLAGGLYNEQFF
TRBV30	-	CAWSPDSYEQYF
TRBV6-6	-	CASSYSSTDQETQYF
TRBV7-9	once	CASSHSGAPYNEQFF
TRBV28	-	CASSSGGAGNTGELFF
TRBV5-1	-	CASSSTGTGRTGELFF
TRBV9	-	CASSVGSAGYEQFF
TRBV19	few	CASSRTGGKRISDGYTF
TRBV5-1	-	CASSFGLAGLSYNEQFF
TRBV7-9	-	CASSPSVNTGELFF
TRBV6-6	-	CASRDGVNQPQHF
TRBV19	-	CASSLQGDYNSPLHF
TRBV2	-	CASSEIQALHF
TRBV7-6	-	CASSLASGVAGNTIYF
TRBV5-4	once	CASSLAGQGLRTEAFF